Given below is one T cell receptor beta chain in context. What it binds is not known. Profiling relied on immunoSEQ multiplex PCR, and the TCRdb table lists in-frame clones only, not all of them. The sample yields 150,000 to 250,000 clones, 72% seen once. CDR3 length: 16 residues. Losses at the gene ends were 5 bases for V and 6 bases for J; bases not matched to a gene: 12. Germline assignment: CDR1 WSHSY and CDR2 SAAADI. This entry is derived from a study of cytotoxic CD8 clonotypes in ibrutinib-treated CLL. Whole-study results and caveats: Samples were collected at differing times from sustained-remission and progressing patients.

This clonotype originated in a human donor with chronic lymphocytic leukemia. This chain connects TRBV10-2 to TRBJ2-3, with 9 bases lining up with TRBD2. The sample in question was PBMCs, obtained after 24 months of ibrutinib treatment. DNA of the CDR3: TGCGCCAGCAGTAACCCAAGGACTAGCGAGTACGATACGCAGTATTTT. Translating it yields CASSNPRTSEYDTQYF.